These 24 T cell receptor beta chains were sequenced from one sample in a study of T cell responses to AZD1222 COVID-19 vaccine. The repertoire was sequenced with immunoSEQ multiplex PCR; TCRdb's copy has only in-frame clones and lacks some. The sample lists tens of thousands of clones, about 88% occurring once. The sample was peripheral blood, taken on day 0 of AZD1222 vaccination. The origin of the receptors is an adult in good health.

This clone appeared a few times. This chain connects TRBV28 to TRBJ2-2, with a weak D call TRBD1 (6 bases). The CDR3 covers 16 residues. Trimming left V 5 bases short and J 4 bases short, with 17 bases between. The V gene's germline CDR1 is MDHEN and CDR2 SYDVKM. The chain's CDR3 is CASSGFGQGSTGELFF. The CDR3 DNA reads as TGTGCCAGCAGTGGTTTCGGGCAGGGGTCCACCGGGGAGCTGTTTTTT.

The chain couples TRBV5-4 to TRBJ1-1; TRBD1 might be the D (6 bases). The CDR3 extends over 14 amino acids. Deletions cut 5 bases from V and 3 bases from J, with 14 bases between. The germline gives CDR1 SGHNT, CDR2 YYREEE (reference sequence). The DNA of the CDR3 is TGTGCCAGCAGTTCAGGGGTCTTAGACACTGAAGCTTTCTTT. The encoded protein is CASSSGVLDTEAFF.

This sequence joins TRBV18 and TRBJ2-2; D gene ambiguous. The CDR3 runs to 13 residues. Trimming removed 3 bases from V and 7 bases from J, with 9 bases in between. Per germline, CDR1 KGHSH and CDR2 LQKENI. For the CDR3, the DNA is TGTGCCAGCTCACCGGCATCGGGCGGGGAGCTGTTTTTT. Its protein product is CASSPASGGELFF.

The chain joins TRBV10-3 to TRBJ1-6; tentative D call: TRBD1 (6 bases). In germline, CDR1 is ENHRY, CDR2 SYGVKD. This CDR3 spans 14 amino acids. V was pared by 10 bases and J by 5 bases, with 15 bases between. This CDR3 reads CATSRDTDNSPLHF. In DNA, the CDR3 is TGTGCCACCTCCCGGGACACCGATAATTCACCCCTCCACTTT.

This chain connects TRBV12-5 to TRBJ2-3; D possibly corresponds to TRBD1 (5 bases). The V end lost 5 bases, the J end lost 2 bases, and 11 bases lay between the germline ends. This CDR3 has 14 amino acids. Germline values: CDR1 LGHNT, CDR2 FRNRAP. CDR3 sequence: CASGPGFPTDTQYF. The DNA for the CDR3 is TGTGCTAGTGGTCCAGGGTTTCCCACAGATACGCAGTATTTT.

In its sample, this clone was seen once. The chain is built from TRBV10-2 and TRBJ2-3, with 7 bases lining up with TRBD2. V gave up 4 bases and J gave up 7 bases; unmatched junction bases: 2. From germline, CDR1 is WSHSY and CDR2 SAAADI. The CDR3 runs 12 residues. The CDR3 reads CASSASGHTQYF. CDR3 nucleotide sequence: TGCGCCAGCAGTGCTAGCGGACATACGCAGTATTTT.

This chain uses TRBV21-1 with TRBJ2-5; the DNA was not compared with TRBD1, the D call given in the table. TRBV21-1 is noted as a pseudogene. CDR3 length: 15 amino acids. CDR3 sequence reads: CASSISDSSKETQYF. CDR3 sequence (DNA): TGTGCCAGCAGCATTTCGGACAGCTCTAAAGAGACCCAGTACTTC.

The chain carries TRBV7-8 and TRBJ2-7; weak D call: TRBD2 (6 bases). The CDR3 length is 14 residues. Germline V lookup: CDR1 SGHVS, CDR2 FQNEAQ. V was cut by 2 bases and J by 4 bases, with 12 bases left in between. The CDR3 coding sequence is TGTGCCAGCAGCTTATATTCGGGGGATTACGAGCAGTACTTC. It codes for CASSLYSGDYEQYF.

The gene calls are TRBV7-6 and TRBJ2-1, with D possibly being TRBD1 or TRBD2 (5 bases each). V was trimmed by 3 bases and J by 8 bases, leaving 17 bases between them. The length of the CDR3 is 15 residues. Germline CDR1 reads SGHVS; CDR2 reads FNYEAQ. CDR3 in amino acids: CASSLAARMGDEQFF. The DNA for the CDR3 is TGTGCCAGCAGCTTGGCCGCCAGGATGGGGGATGAGCAGTTCTTC. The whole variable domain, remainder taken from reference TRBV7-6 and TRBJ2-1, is GAGVSQSPRYKVTKRGQDVALRCDPISGHVSLYWYRQALGQGPEFLTYFNYEAQQDKSGLPNDRFSAERPEGSISTLTIQRTEQRDSAMYRCASSLAARMGDEQFFGPGTRLTVL.

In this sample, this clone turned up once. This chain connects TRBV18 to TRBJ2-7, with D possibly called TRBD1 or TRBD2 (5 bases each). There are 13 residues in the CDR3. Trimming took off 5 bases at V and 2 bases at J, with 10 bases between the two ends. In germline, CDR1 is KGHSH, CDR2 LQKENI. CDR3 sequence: CASSAGTTYEQYF. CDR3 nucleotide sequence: TGTGCCAGCTCAGCCGGGACGACCTACGAGCAGTACTTC.

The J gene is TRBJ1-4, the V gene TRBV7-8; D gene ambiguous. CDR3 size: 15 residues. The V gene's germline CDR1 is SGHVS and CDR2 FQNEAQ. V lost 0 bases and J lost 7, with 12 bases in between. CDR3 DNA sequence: TGTGCCAGCAGCTTAGCCCCACGGGGAGGTGAAAAACTGTTTTTT. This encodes CASSLAPRGGEKLFF.

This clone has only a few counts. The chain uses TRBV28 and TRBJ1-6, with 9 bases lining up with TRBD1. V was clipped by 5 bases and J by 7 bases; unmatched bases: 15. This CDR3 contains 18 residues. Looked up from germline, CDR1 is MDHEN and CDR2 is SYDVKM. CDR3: CASSLPPGQGSGNSPLHF. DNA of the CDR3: TGTGCCAGCAGTCTGCCTCCGGGACAGGGTAGCGGGAATTCACCCCTCCACTTT.

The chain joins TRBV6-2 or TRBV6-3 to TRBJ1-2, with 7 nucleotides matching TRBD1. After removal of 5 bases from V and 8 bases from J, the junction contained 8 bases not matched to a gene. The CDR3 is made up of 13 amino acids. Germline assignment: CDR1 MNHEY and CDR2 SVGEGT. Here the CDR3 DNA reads TGTGCCAGCAGTAAAGGACAGGCGATCGGCTACACCTTC. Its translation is CASSKGQAIGYTF.

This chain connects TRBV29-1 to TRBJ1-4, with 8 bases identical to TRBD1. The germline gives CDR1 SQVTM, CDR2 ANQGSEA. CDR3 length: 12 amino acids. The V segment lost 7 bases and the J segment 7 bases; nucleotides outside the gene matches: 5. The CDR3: CSAGQAGEKLFF. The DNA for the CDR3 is TGCAGCGCGGGACAGGCCGGTGAAAAACTGTTTTTT.

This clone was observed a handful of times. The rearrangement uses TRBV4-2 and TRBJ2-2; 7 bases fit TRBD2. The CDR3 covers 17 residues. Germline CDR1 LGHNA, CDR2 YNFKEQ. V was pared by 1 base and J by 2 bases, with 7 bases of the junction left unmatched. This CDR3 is CASSQVGSGENTGELFF. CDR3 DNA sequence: TGTGCCAGCAGCCAAGTAGGCAGCGGGGAAAACACCGGGGAGCTGTTTTTT.

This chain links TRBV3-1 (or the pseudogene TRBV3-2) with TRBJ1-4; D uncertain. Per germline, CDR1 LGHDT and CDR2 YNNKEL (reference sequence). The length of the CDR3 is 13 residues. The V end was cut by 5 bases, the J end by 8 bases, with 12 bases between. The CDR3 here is CASSLRTGEKLFF. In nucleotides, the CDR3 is TGTGCCAGCAGCTTACGGACGGGGGAAAAACTGTTTTTT.

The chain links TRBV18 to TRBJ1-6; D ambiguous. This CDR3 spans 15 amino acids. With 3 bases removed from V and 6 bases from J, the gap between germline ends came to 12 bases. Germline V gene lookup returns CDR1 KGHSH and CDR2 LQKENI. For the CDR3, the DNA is TGTGCCAGCTCACCTCTGGGGTCTGGTAATTCACCCCTCCACTTT. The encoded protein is CASSPLGSGNSPLHF.

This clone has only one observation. The DNA of the CDR3 is TGTGCCAGCAGCCCTGGGGACTATGGCTACACCTTC. Encoded protein: CASSPGDYGYTF. The chain links TRBV3-1 (or the pseudogene TRBV3-2) to TRBJ1-2, with D uncertain. This CDR3 contains 12 residues. Trimming left V 4 bases short and J 3 bases short, with 6 bases between. Germline loops: CDR1 LGHDT, CDR2 YNNKEL (reference sequence).

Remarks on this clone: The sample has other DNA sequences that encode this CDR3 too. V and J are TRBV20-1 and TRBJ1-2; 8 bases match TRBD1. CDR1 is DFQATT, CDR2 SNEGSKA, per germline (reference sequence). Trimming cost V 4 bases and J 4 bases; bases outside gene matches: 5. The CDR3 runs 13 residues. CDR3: CSATDRGTYGYTF. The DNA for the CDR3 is TGCAGTGCTACTGACAGGGGAACCTATGGCTACACCTTC.

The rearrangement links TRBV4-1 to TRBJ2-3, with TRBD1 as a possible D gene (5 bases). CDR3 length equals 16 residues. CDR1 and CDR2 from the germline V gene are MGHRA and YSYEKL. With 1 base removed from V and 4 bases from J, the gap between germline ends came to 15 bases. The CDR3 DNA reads TGCGCCAGCAGCCAAGTGGTCGGCAGGGTAGCAGATACGCAGTATTTT. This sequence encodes CASSQVVGRVADTQYF.

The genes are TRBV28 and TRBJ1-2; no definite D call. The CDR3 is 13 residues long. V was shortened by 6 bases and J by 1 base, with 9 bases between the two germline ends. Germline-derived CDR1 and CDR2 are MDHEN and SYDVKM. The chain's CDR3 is CASRSASNYGYTF. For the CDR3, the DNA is TGTGCCAGCAGGAGCGCCAGTAACTATGGCTACACCTTC.

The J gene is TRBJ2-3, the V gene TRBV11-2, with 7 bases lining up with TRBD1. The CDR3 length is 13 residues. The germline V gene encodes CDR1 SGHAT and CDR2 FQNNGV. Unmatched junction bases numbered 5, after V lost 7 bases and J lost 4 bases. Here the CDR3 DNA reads TGTGCCAGCACCTCAGGGGGTTCAGATACGCAGTATTTT. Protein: CASTSGGSDTQYF. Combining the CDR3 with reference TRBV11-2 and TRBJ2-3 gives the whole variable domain EAGVAQSPRYKIIEKRQSVAFWCNPISGHATLYWYQQILGQGPKLLIQFQNNGVVDDSQLPKDRFSAERLKGVDSTLKIQPAKLEDSAVYLCASTSGGSDTQYFGPGTRLTVL.

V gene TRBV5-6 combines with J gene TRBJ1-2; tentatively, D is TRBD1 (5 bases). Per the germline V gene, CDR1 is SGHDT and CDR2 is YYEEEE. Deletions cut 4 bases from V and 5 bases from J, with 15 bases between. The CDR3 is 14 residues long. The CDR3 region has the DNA TGTGCCAGCAGCCCCTACGACAGAGATTATGGCTACACCTTC. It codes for CASSPYDRDYGYTF.

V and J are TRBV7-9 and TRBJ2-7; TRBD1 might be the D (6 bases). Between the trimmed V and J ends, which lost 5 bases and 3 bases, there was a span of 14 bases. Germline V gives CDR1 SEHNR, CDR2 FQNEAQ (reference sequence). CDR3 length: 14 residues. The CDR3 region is CASSPRTAHYEQYF. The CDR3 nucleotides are TGTGCCAGCAGCCCCCGGACAGCCCACTACGAGCAGTACTTC. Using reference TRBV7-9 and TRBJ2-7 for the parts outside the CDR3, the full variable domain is DTGVSQNPRHKITKRGQNVTFRCDPISEHNRLYWYRQTLGQGPEFLTYFQNEAQLEKSRLLSDRFSAERPKGSFSTLEIQRTEQGDSAMYLCASSPRTAHYEQYFGPGTRLTVT.